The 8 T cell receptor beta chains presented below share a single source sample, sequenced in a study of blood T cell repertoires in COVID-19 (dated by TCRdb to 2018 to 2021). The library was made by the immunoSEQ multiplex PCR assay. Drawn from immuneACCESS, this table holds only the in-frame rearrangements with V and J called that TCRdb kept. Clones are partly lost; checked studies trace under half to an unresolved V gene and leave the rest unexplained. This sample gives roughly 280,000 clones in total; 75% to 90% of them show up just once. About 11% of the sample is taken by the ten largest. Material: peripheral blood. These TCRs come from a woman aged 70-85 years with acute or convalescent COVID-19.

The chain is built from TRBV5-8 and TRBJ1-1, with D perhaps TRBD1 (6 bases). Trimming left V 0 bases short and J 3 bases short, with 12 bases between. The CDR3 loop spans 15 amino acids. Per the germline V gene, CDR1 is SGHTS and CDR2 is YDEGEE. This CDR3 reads CASSLGQAGDTEAFF. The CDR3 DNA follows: TGTGCCAGCAGCTTGGGACAGGCTGGGGACACTGAAGCTTTCTTT. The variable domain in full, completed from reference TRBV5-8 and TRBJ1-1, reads EAGVTQSPTHLIKTRGQQATLRCSPISGHTSVYWYQQALGLGLQFLLWYDEGEERNRGNFPPRFSGRQFPNYSSELNVNALELEDSALYLCASSLGQAGDTEAFFGQGTRLTVV.

In DNA form, the CDR3 reads TGTGCTAGTGGCCCACAAGGACAGGGGGGCGAAAAACTGTTTTTT. This encodes CASGPQGQGGEKLFF. V usage is TRBV12-5 and J usage is TRBJ1-4, with 10 positions matching TRBD1. After removal of 6 bases from V and 8 bases from J, the junction contained 9 bases not matched to a gene. Per germline, CDR1 LGHNT and CDR2 FRNRAP. The CDR3 is 15 amino acids.

CDR3: CASSFAITGTDTQYF. CDR3 sequence (DNA): TGTGCCAGCAGTTTCGCCATTACAGGCACAGATACGCAGTATTTT. The J gene is TRBJ2-3, the V gene TRBV5-6, with D unclear. Trimming stripped 5 bases from V and 1 base from J, with 14 bases between. Germline V lookup: CDR1 SGHDT, CDR2 YYEEEE. This CDR3 contains 15 residues.

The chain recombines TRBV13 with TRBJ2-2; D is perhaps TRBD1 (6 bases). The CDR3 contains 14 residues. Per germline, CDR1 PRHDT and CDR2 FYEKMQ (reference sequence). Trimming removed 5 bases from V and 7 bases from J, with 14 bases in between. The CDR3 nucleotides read TGTGCCAGCAGCCGAAACAGGGACGTCGGGGAGCTGTTTTTT. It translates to CASSRNRDVGELFF.

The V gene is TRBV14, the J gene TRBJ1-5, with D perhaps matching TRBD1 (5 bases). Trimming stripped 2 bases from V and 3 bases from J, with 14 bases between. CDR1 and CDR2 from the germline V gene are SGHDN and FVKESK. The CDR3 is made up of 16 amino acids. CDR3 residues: CASSQHAGITNQPQHF. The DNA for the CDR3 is TGTGCCAGCAGCCAACACGCAGGGATCACCAATCAGCCCCAGCATTTT. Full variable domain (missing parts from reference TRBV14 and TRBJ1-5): EAGVTQFPSHSVIEKGQTVTLRCDPISGHDNLYWYRRVMGKEIKFLLHFVKESKQDESGMPNNRFLAERTGGTYSTLKVQPAELEDSGVYFCASSQHAGITNQPQHFGDGTRLSIL.

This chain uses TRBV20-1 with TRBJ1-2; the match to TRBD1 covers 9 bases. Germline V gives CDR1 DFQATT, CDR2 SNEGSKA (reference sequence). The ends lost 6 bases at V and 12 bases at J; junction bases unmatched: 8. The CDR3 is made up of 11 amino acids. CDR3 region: CSASGTGWNTF. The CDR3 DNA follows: TGCAGTGCGAGTGGGACAGGGTGGAACACCTTC.

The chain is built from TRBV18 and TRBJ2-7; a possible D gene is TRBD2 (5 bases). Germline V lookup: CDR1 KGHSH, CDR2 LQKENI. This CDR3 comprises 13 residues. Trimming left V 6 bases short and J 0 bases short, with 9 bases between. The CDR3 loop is CASSYGDSYEQYF. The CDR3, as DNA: TGTGCCAGCTCGTACGGGGACTCCTACGAGCAGTACTTC. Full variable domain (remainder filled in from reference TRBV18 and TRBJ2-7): NAGVMQNPRHLVRRRGQEARLRCSPMKGHSHVYWYRQLPEEGLKFMVYLQKENIIDESGMPKERFSAEFPKEGPSILRIQQVVRGDSAAYFCASSYGDSYEQYFGPGTRLTVT.

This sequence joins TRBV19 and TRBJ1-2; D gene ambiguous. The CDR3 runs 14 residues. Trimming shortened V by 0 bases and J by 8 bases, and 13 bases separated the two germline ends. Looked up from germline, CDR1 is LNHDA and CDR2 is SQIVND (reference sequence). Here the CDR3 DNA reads TGTGCCAGTAGTATAGATTTTTCAGTAAAAGGCTACACCTTC. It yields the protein CASSIDFSVKGYTF.